The 24 T cell receptor beta chains below come from one sample, sequenced in a study of cytomegalovirus exposure and HLA in healthy donors. The PCR used 60 Vbeta and 13 Jbeta primers. Data came from immunoSEQ multiplex PCR; TCRdb stores just in-frame clones and leaves some out. Among around 110,000 clones listed, around 60% were seen once. What was sequenced was PBMCs. These TCRs come from a woman between 35 and 50 years old in good health and CMV-seropositive.

This chain joins TRBV4-1 and TRBJ1-1; 7 bases are a match to TRBD1. The V gene end was trimmed by 4 bases and the J gene end by 7 bases; junction bases not matched to a gene: 12. This CDR3 has 15 residues. The germline V gene has CDR1 MGHRA and CDR2 YSYEKL. The CDR3 nucleotides are TGCGCCAGCAGCCTCCGCACAGGGGAGTACGGTGAAGCTTTCTTT. Residues: CASSLRTGEYGEAFF.

This chain connects TRBV10-3 to TRBJ1-2; TRBD1 aligns across 7 bases. This CDR3 has 15 amino acids. Germline V gene data show CDR1 as ENHRY and CDR2 as SYGVKD. With 0 bases clipped from V and 6 bases from J, the junction kept 7 bases outside the gene matches. Here the CDR3 reads CAISESRDSIDGYTF. The CDR3 bases are TGTGCCATCAGTGAGTCCCGGGACAGTATAGATGGCTACACCTTC.

This clone came up a few times. The chain carries TRBV14 and TRBJ1-2; D gene uncertain. Trimming shortened V by 3 bases and J by 2 bases, and 22 bases separated the two germline ends. CDR3 length: 18 amino acids. Germline V gives CDR1 SGHDN, CDR2 FVKESK. Here the CDR3 DNA reads TGTGCCAGCAGCCATCGGTCCCTCGGAAAGACTGTAAACTATGGCTACACCTTC. Translating it yields CASSHRSLGKTVNYGYTF.

This clone was recorded a few times. This chain connects TRBV5-1 to TRBJ2-7; TRBD2 aligns across 16 bases. The CDR3 extends over 16 amino acids. Trimming removed 5 bases from V and 2 bases from J; junction bases left unmatched: 4. Germline V lookup: CDR1 SGHRS, CDR2 YFSETQ. The CDR3 DNA follows: TGCGCCAGCAGGGGACTAGCGGGAGGGCCGACCTACGAGCAGTACTTC. Protein sequence: CASRGLAGGPTYEQYF.

This CDR3 is CASSPDTGSYNEQFF. The DNA for the CDR3 is TGTGCCAGCAGCCCCGACACAGGCTCCTACAATGAGCAGTTCTTC. The chain couples TRBV5-6 to TRBJ2-1, with a tentative D call TRBD1 (5 bases). Germline CDR1 reads SGHDT; CDR2 reads YYEEEE. The CDR3 sequence is 15 residues long. Trimming pared 4 bases from V and 0 bases from J, leaving 11 bases between.

The rearrangement uses TRBV30 and TRBJ2-7, with 7 bases matching TRBD2. The CDR3 loop spans 17 amino acids. In germline, CDR1 is GTSNPN, CDR2 SVGIG (reference sequence). V lost 0 bases and J lost 0; bases outside the gene matches: 11. Here the CDR3 DNA reads TGTGCCTGGAGTGTTCCCCATGGCGCGGGAGCCTCCTACGAGCAGTACTTC. This codes for CAWSVPHGAGASYEQYF.

The V and J genes are TRBV27 and TRBJ2-5; 8 nucleotides agree with TRBD1. CDR3 length: 18 residues. V lost 3 bases, J lost 4 bases, and 16 bases stayed unmatched. Per the germline V gene, CDR1 is MNHEY and CDR2 is SMNVEV (reference sequence). CDR3 in DNA: TGTGCCAGCAGTTTTTACCCCATGAACAGGGGGACGTTAGAGACCCAGTACTTC. It yields the protein CASSFYPMNRGTLETQYF.

This clone has a handful of counts. V is TRBV27 and J is TRBJ1-5, with D perhaps TRBD1 (5 bases). The CDR3 has 13 amino acids. Germline V lookup: CDR1 MNHEY, CDR2 SMNVEV (reference sequence). Trimming took off 4 bases at V and 5 bases at J, with 9 bases between the two ends. The CDR3 DNA reads as TGTGCCAGCAGTTATGGGGCCCATCAGCCCCAGCATTTT. Translated: CASSYGAHQPQHF.

The chain is built from TRBV5-1 and TRBJ2-7; TRBD1 is a possible D gene (6 bases). The CDR3 spans 14 residues. Germline values: CDR1 SGHRS, CDR2 YFSETQ. V lost 0 bases, J lost 3 bases, and 10 bases lay in between. The CDR3 nucleotides are TGCGCCAGCAGCTTGGGCCCAGGGGACTACGAGCAGTACTTC. This gives the protein CASSLGPGDYEQYF.

The J gene is TRBJ2-3, the V gene TRBV9; no clear D gene. Germline CDR1 and CDR2: SGDLS and YYNGEE. Trimming removed 3 bases at V and 0 bases at J, with 8 bases between. This CDR3 is 14 amino acids long. The CDR3 is CASSARHSTDTQYF. CDR3 coding DNA: TGTGCCAGCAGCGCACGACATAGCACAGATACGCAGTATTTT.

The chain carries TRBV5-4 and TRBJ2-2, with D possibly TRBD2 on 5 matching bases. The V end was cut by 0 bases, the J end by 0 bases, with 6 bases between. CDR1 is SGHNT, CDR2 YYREEE, per germline (reference sequence). The CDR3 spans 15 residues. The CDR3 bases are TGTGCCAGCAGCTTGGGGGAGACGAACACCGGGGAGCTGTTTTTT. Its protein is CASSLGETNTGELFF.

The chain couples TRBV7-8 to TRBJ2-3, with 12 bases identical to TRBD2. The CDR3 contains 14 residues. The germline V gene has CDR1 SGHVS and CDR2 FQNEAQ. After removal of 8 bases from V and 4 bases from J, the junction contained 4 bases not matched to a gene. CDR3 nucleotide sequence: TGTGCCAGCCACGGGACTAGCGGGCCAGATACGCAGTATTTT. This sequence encodes CASHGTSGPDTQYF. Filled out from reference TRBV7-8 and TRBJ2-3, the complete variable domain reads GAGVSQSPRYKVAKRGQDVALRCDPISGHVSLFWYQQALGQGPEFLTYFQNEAQLDKSGLPSDRFFAERPEGSVSTLKIQRTQQEDSAVYLCASHGTSGPDTQYFGPGTRLTVL.

V is TRBV15 and J is TRBJ1-2, with D uncertain. Germline CDR1 is LNHNV and CDR2 is YYDKDF (reference sequence). With 5 bases removed from V and 3 bases from J, the gap between germline ends came to 10 bases. CDR3 size: 13 residues. CDR3 sequence (DNA): TGTGCCACCAGCCAGATCCAGGACTATGGCTACACCTTC. This translates into CATSQIQDYGYTF.

V is TRBV18 and J is TRBJ2-5; 7 bases agree with TRBD1. The germline V gene encodes CDR1 KGHSH and CDR2 LQKENI. This CDR3 contains 15 residues. Unmatched junction bases numbered 7, after V lost 0 bases and J lost 6 bases. CDR3: CASSPPTGRGKTQYF. CDR3 bases: TGTGCCAGCTCACCACCGACAGGGAGAGGAAAGACCCAGTACTTC.

The gene calls are TRBV2 and TRBJ1-4, with D perhaps matching TRBD1 (5 bases). Germline CDR1 reads SNHLY; CDR2 reads FYNNEI. Trimming took off 6 bases at V and 4 bases at J, with 15 bases between the two ends. The CDR3 runs to 15 residues. This CDR3 reads CASRLLGAINEKLFF. DNA of the CDR3: TGTGCCAGCAGACTTCTTGGGGCGATTAATGAAAAACTGTTTTTT.

The CDR3 coding sequence is TGTGCCAGCAGCTTAATGGGGGGAAGCTCCTACAATGAGCAGTTCTTC. This translates into CASSLMGGSSYNEQFF. The V gene is TRBV7-3, the J gene TRBJ2-1; D possibly corresponds to TRBD2 (6 bases). Germline CDR1 SGHTA, CDR2 FQGTGA. CDR3 length: 16 amino acids. Trimming removed 1 base from V and 0 bases from J, with 10 bases in between.

V is TRBV19 and J is TRBJ2-1; maybe TRBD1 (5 bases). The CDR3 is 14 amino acids. Trimming shortened V by 2 bases and J by 6 bases, and 11 bases separated the two germline ends. Per the germline V gene, CDR1 is LNHDA and CDR2 is SQIVND (reference sequence). The CDR3 reads CASSIRGFSNEQFF. In nucleotides, the CDR3 is TGTGCCAGTAGTATAAGGGGATTCAGCAATGAGCAGTTCTTC.

J is TRBJ2-7 and V is TRBV5-1; 9 nucleotides agree with TRBD1. CDR3 length equals 14 residues. The J segment lost 2 bases and the V segment lost 6 bases, leaving 6 bases of the junction unmatched. CDR1 and CDR2 from the germline V gene are SGHRS and YFSETQ. The CDR3 reads CASKEGTGPYEQYF. The CDR3 coding sequence is TGCGCCAGCAAGGAAGGGACAGGGCCCTACGAGCAGTACTTC.

The chain combines TRBV7-2 with TRBJ2-3, with D possibly TRBD2 on 6 matching bases. The germline gives CDR1 SGHTA, CDR2 FQGNSA. The CDR3 is 15 residues long. Between the trimmed V and J ends, which lost 6 bases and 2 bases, there was a span of 15 bases. The CDR3 sequence is CASRGAPGATDTQYF. The DNA of the CDR3 is TGTGCCAGCAGAGGGGCTCCGGGAGCCACAGATACGCAGTATTTT.

This clone was counted between two and nine times. The chain recombines TRBV18 with TRBJ2-5; 7 bases map to TRBD1. The J call is in doubt because the DNA end fits TRBJ2-7 better. The V gene's germline CDR1 is KGHSH and CDR2 LQKENI. The CDR3 runs to 12 residues. As DNA, the CDR3 is TGTGCCAGCTCAACGGACAGGCGCGAGCAGTACTTC. Amino acids: CASSTDRREQYF.

This clone was detected only a few times. The V gene is TRBV5-1, the J gene TRBJ2-3; 9 bases map to TRBD2. The CDR3 runs 20 residues. CDR1 is SGHRS, CDR2 YFSETQ, per germline. Trimming took 0 bases from V and 6 from J; bases not matched to a gene: 20. CDR3 nucleotide sequence: TGCGCCAGCAGCTTGGCTACCACTTTATCGCGGGAGGGGATGAGGGATACGCAGTATTTT. Its protein is CASSLATTLSREGMRDTQYF.

This clone came up a few times. The chain has TRBV25-1 and TRBJ2-7; TRBD1 matches at 9 bases. The CDR3 covers 15 residues. Germline CDR1 MGHDK, CDR2 SYGVNS. J lost 2 bases, V lost 0 bases, and 2 bases had no gene match. CDR3: CASSEYRQGAYEQYF. The CDR3 nucleotides read TGTGCCAGCAGTGAATATCGACAGGGGGCCTACGAGCAGTACTTC.

This chain connects TRBV7-2 to TRBJ2-2; D not certain. In germline, CDR1 is SGHTA, CDR2 FQGNSA. V lost 5 bases and J 1 base, leaving 8 bases between the germline ends. The CDR3 is 14 residues long. The DNA for the CDR3 is TGTGCCAGCAGCACTGTGCGGAACACCGGGGAGCTGTTTTTT. Amino acids: CASSTVRNTGELFF.

This sequence joins TRBV29-1 and TRBJ2-5; TRBD1 aligns across 9 bases. CDR1 SQVTM and CDR2 ANQGSEA come from the germline V gene. Unmatched junction bases numbered 5, after V lost 7 bases and J lost 2 bases. This CDR3 contains 13 residues. The CDR3 nucleotides are TGCAGCGCGGACAGGGGTGGGCAAGAGACCCAGTACTTC. It yields the protein CSADRGGQETQYF.